These T cell receptor beta chains were read from a single sample in a study of CD8+ T cells in alopecia areata. Here immunoSEQ multiplex PCR was the method, and the copy in TCRdb shows in-frame clones only, minus some. Here the sample spans about 110,000 clones, almost 60% being singletons. The material sequenced was CD8+ T cells sorted from blood. These receptors all come from a human donor in good health. CDR3s include the opening cysteine and the closing phenylalanine or tryptophan. Fields, in order: J gene, V gene, CDR3 protein.

j_gene: TRBJ2-1; v_gene: TRBV20-1; CDR3aa: CSARVGSEQFF
j_gene: TRBJ2-7; v_gene: TRBV6-1; CDR3aa: CASSQTDGEQYF
j_gene: TRBJ2-3; v_gene: TRBV15; CDR3aa: CATSRDLRASGGFTDTQYF
j_gene: TRBJ2-7; v_gene: TRBV6-5; CDR3aa: CASGSGQVPLYEQYF
j_gene: TRBJ1-1; v_gene: TRBV15; CDR3aa: CATSSGWGTEAFF
j_gene: TRBJ1-1; v_gene: TRBV19; CDR3aa: CASSLTGSAEAFF
j_gene: TRBJ1-1; v_gene: TRBV10-3; CDR3aa: CAISESEQTNTEAFF
j_gene: TRBJ2-7; v_gene: TRBV19; CDR3aa: CASIGRGEQYF
j_gene: TRBJ1-6; v_gene: TRBV5-6; CDR3aa: CASSFATGGSPLHF
j_gene: TRBJ1-5; v_gene: TRBV29-1; CDR3aa: CSVVPGQGRVWPQHF
j_gene: TRBJ1-5; v_gene: TRBV5-8; CDR3aa: CASSLQRGPRQPQHF
j_gene: TRBJ1-1; v_gene: TRBV4-1; CDR3aa: CASSQGLAAVEAFF
j_gene: TRBJ2-7; v_gene: TRBV29-1; CDR3aa: CSVVTGIYYYEQYF
j_gene: TRBJ1-1; v_gene: TRBV6-1; CDR3aa: CASSARQGSTEAFF
j_gene: TRBJ2-5; v_gene: TRBV4-1; CDR3aa: CASSQSGPGSEETQYF
j_gene: TRBJ2-6; v_gene: TRBV4-1; CDR3aa: CASSARRVSGANVLTF
j_gene: TRBJ2-7; v_gene: TRBV29-1; CDR3aa: CSVVGTGEQYF
j_gene: TRBJ2-7; v_gene: TRBV28; CDR3aa: CASSSSRTGPWGEQYF
j_gene: TRBJ2-3; v_gene: TRBV5-6; CDR3aa: CASSLGLSVTDTQYF
j_gene: TRBJ2-1; v_gene: TRBV28; CDR3aa: CASSLWQGFSSYNEQFF
j_gene: TRBJ2-3; v_gene: TRBV2; CDR3aa: CASSGDRGHRTDTQYF
j_gene: TRBJ1-1; v_gene: TRBV9; CDR3aa: CASSKSGTTVNTEAFF
j_gene: TRBJ1-5; v_gene: TRBV7-3; CDR3aa: CASSTGGGQPQHF
j_gene: TRBJ2-4; v_gene: TRBV19; CDR3aa: CASSSVNIQYF
j_gene: TRBJ1-5; v_gene: TRBV5-1; CDR3aa: CASSLGTGAQPQHF
j_gene: TRBJ2-5; v_gene: TRBV4-1; CDR3aa: CASSHTAGAQETQYF